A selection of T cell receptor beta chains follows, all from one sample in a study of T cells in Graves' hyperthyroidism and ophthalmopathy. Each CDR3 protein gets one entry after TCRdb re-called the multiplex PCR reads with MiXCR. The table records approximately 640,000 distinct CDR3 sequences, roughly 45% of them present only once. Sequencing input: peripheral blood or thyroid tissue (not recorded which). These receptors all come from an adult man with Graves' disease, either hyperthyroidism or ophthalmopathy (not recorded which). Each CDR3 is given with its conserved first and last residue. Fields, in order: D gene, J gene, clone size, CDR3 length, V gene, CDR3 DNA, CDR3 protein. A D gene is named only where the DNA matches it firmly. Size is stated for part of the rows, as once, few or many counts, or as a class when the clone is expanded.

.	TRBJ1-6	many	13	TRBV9	TGTGCCAGCAGCGTACAGGGAAATTCACCCCTCCACTTT	CASSVQGNSPLHF
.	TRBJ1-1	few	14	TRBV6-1	TGTGCCAGCAGCATCAGGGGATTGGACACTGAAGCTTTCTTT	CASSIRGLDTEAFF
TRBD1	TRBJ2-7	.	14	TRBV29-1	TGCAGCGTTGAAGTCGGGACAGGGGGCAACGAGCAGTACTTC	CSVEVGTGGNEQYF
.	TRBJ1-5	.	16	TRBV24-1	TGTGCCACCAGTGAGTCCGGCCAGTATAGCAATCAGCCCCAGCATTTT	CATSESGQYSNQPQHF
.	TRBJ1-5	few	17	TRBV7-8	TGTGCCAGCAGCCCAAAGGACATCGCGGGGTTAAGCCAGCCCCAGCATTTT	CASSPKDIAGLSQPQHF
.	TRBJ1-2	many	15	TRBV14	TGTGCCAGCAGCGCGTCATCCCAGGGTTTTTATGGCTACACCTTC	CASSASSQGFYGYTF
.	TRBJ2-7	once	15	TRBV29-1	TGCAGGCTGACCGTAGGACCTCCCCACACCTACGAGCAGTACTTC	CRLTVGPPHTYEQYF
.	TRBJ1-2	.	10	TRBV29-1	TGCAGCGTAATAGGACAGGGCTACACCTTC	CSVIGQGYTF
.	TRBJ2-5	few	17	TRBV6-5	TGTGCCAGCAGTTACTCCACCTCCCTAGGAAGGGTGGAGACCCAGTACTTC	CASSYSTSLGRVETQYF
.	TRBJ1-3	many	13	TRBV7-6	TGTGCCAGCAGCTCAGTGGAGGGAAGCACCATATATTTT	CASSSVEGSTIYF